These T cell receptor beta chains were read from a single sample in a study of shared T cell receptors in the human thymus. Assay used: immunoSEQ multiplex PCR; TCRdb lists only in-frame clones, some missing. The data contain some 660,000 clones, more than 75% of them singletons. In addition, the sample was reused for a study of human thymus T cells.

The specimen was thymocytes. These receptors came from a boy under two years old with a congenital heart defect. The CDR3 runs from the conserved cysteine through the conserved F or W. The D gene is left open where the match is weak. Clone size is not always given. Where it is, it says once, few, many or a class for expanded clones.

>TRBJ1-5|-|TRBV11-2|-
CASSLGGKGNQPQHF
TGTGCCAGCAGCTTAGGAGGGAAGGGCAATCAGCCCCAGCATTTT
>TRBJ2-1|TRBD1|TRBV19|-
CASSMDGTGSYNEQFF
TGTGCCAGTAGTATGGACGGGACAGGGTCCTACAATGAGCAGTTCTTC
>TRBJ1-1|-|TRBV2|few
CAIWAQLNSRNTEAFF
TGTGCCATCTGGGCCCAGCTAAACTCCCGAAACACTGAAGCTTTCTTT
>TRBJ1-4|TRBD1|TRBV15|-
CATSREGTVGEKLFF
TGTGCCACCAGCAGAGAAGGGACAGTGGGCGAAAAACTGTTTTTT
>TRBJ1-5|-|TRBV4-3|once
CASSPSRTDSKINQPQHF
TGCGCCAGCAGCCCCTCACGGACAGATTCAAAGATTAATCAGCCCCAGCATTTT
>TRBJ2-1|TRBD1|TRBV5-6|once
CASSLGGATGGSYNEQFF
TGTGCCAGCAGCTTGGGGGGGGCGACAGGGGGCTCCTACAATGAGCAGTTCTTC
>TRBJ2-5|-|TRBV7-9|-
CASSLGYFVQETQYF
TGTGCCAGCAGCTTAGGTTATTTCGTCCAAGAGACCCAGTACTTC
>TRBJ2-3|TRBD1|TRBV4-3|-
CASSLRTGPPRTDTQYF
TGCGCCAGCAGCCTGCGGACAGGGCCCCCGCGCACAGATACGCAGTATTTT
>TRBJ1-5|TRBD1|TRBV2|once
CASSSGQGRHQPQHF
TGTGCCAGCAGTTCGGGACAGGGTAGGCATCAGCCCCAGCATTTT
>TRBJ2-3|-|TRBV27|-
CASRTSDTQYF
TGTGCCAGCAGGACATCAGATACGCAGTATTTT
>TRBJ2-5|TRBD2|TRBV5-8|-
CASSLQRGGPETQYF
TGTGCCAGCAGCTTACAGCGGGGGGGCCCGGAGACCCAGTACTTC
>TRBJ2-7|TRBD2|TRBV6-1|-
CASSERDYKGIHEQYF
TGTGCCAGCAGTGAACGGGACTATAAAGGTATCCACGAGCAGTACTTC
>TRBJ1-2|-|TRBV27|few
CASKAPDSYGYTF
TGTGCCAGCAAGGCCCCCGACAGCTATGGCTACACCTTC
>TRBJ1-2|-|TRBV7-6|-
CASSFQGRGDGYTF
TGTGCCAGCAGCTTTCAGGGCAGGGGCGATGGCTACACCTTC
>TRBJ1-1|-|TRBV14|-
CASSQVKRLNTEAFF
TGTGCCAGCAGCCAAGTTAAGCGGCTGAACACTGAAGCTTTCTTT
>TRBJ2-7|-|TRBV28|-
CASSLSHRDLYEQYF
TGTGCCAGCAGTTTATCTCACAGGGACCTTTACGAGCAGTACTTC
>TRBJ1-3|-|TRBV25-1|-
CASSVQQGPGNTIYF
TGTGCCAGCAGTGTGCAACAGGGTCCTGGAAACACCATATATTTT
>TRBJ1-3|TRBD1|TRBV7-9|few
CASSLGGQRNTIYF
TGTGCCAGCAGCTTAGGGGGACAGAGAAACACCATATATTTT
>TRBJ2-1|TRBD2|TRBV15|-
CATSIRLAGDVYEQFF
TGTGCCACCAGCATTCGACTAGCGGGAGATGTCTATGAGCAGTTCTTC
>TRBJ1-2|TRBD1|TRBV7-9|-
CASSYRDRVFLDYGYTF
TGTGCCAGCAGCTACCGGGACAGGGTTTTTTTAGACTATGGCTACACCTTC
>TRBJ1-1|-|TRBV2|few
CASSVRIRKGHRNTEAFF
TGTGCCAGCAGTGTCCGGATACGGAAGGGACACAGGAACACTGAAGCTTTCTTT
>TRBJ2-5|-|TRBV6-1|once
CASSTGGETQYF
TGTGCCAGCAGCACAGGTGGGGAGACCCAGTACTTC
>TRBJ2-1|-|TRBV6-5|-
CASSYRTSRPNNEQFF
TGTGCCAGCAGTTACCGAACTAGTCGCCCAAACAATGAGCAGTTCTTC
>TRBJ1-4|-|TRBV10-3|-
CAISAGPILGKLFF
TGTGCCATCAGTGCTGGGCCAATACTGGGAAAACTGTTTTTT
>TRBJ2-3|TRBD2|TRBV19|-
CASSFPWTSGTDTQYF
TGTGCCAGTAGTTTTCCATGGACTAGCGGGACAGATACGCAGTATTTT